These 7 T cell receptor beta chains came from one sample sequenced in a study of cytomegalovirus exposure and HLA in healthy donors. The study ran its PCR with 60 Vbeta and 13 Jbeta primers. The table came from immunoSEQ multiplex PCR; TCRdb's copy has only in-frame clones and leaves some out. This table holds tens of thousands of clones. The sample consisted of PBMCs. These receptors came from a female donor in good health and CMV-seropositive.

The CDR3 loop is CASSLGAGGARMNTEAFF. The CDR3 region has the DNA TGCGCCAGCAGCTTGGGAGCAGGGGGCGCGAGGATGAACACTGAAGCTTTCTTT. J is TRBJ1-1 and V is TRBV5-1, with TRBD1 matching 8 bases. After removal of 0 bases from V and 0 bases from J, the junction contained 10 bases not matched to a gene. Germline V lookup: CDR1 SGHRS, CDR2 YFSETQ. The length of the CDR3 is 18 residues.

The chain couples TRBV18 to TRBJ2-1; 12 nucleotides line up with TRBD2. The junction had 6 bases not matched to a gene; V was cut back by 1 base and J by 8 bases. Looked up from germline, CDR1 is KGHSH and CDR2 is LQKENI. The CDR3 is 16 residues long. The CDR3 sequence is CASSPRMASGGDEQFF. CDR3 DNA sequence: TGTGCCAGCTCACCACGGATGGCTAGCGGGGGGGATGAGCAGTTCTTC. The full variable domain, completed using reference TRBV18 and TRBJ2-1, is NAGVMQNPRHLVRRRGQEARLRCSPMKGHSHVYWYRQLPEEGLKFMVYLQKENIIDESGMPKERFSAEFPKEGPSILRIQQVVRGDSAAYFCASSPRMASGGDEQFFGPGTRLTVL.

CDR3 sequence: CASRLSGLSSNQPQHF. CDR3 DNA sequence: TGTGCCAGCAGACTCTCGGGACTGAGTAGCAATCAGCCCCAGCATTTT. The gene calls are TRBV27 and TRBJ1-5; the D gene is possibly TRBD1 (5 bases). The CDR3 is made up of 16 amino acids. CDR1 MNHEY and CDR2 SMNVEV come from the germline V gene (reference sequence). Deletions cut 6 bases from V and 0 bases from J, with 15 bases between.

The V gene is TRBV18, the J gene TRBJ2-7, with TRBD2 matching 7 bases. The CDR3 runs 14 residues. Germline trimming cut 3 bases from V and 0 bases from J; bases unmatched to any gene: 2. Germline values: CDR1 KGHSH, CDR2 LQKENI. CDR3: CASSPGGSSYEQYF. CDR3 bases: TGTGCCAGCTCACCCGGGGGGAGCTCCTACGAGCAGTACTTC.

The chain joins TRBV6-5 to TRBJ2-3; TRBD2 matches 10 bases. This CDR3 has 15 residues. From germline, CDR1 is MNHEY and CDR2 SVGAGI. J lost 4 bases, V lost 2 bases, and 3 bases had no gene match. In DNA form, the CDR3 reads TGTGCCAGCAGTTACGTAGCGGGGGGCTCAGATACGCAGTATTTT. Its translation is CASSYVAGGSDTQYF.

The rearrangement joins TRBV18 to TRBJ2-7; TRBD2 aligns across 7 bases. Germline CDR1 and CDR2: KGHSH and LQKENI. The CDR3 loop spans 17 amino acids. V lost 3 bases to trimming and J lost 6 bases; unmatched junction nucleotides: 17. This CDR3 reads CASSPSAPPAGVGEQYF. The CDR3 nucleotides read TGTGCCAGCTCACCTTCCGCCCCTCCGGCGGGAGTGGGCGAGCAGTACTTC.

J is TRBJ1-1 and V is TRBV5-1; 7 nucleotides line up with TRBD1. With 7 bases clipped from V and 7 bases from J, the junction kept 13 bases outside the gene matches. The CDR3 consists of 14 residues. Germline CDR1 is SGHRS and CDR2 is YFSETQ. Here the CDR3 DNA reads TGCGCCAGCTCTAGGGGACAGCAAACGGTTGAAGCTTTCTTT. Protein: CASSRGQQTVEAFF.